One sample yielded the 18 T cell receptor beta chains listed below, sequenced in a study of blood T cell repertoires in COVID-19. Profiling relied on immunoSEQ multiplex PCR, and the TCRdb table lists in-frame clones only, not all of them. The table includes 140,000 to 150,000 clones, roughly 81% detected once. Sample: PBMCs or T cells enriched from blood (not recorded which). Source of these receptors: a woman aged 45 to 65 with acute COVID-19.

The chain has TRBV11-2 and TRBJ2-1, with D perhaps matching TRBD1 (5 bases). Germline CDR1 is SGHAT and CDR2 is FQNNGV. Trimming removed 4 bases at V and 8 bases at J, with 12 bases between. The CDR3 sequence is 13 residues long. The CDR3 DNA is TGTGCCAGCAGCTCACAGGCTCGCTATGAGCAGTTCTTC. It translates to CASSSQARYEQFF.

V usage is TRBV18 and J usage is TRBJ2-3, with a weak D call TRBD2 (5 bases). Germline V gene sequence: CDR1 KGHSH, CDR2 LQKENI. Trimming removed 0 bases from V and 1 base from J, with 8 bases in between. CDR3 size: 15 residues. This CDR3 is CASSPPGSGTDTQYF. Here the CDR3 DNA reads TGTGCCAGCTCACCACCTGGGAGTGGCACAGATACGCAGTATTTT. Combining the CDR3 with reference TRBV18 and TRBJ2-3 gives the whole variable domain NAGVMQNPRHLVRRRGQEARLRCSPMKGHSHVYWYRQLPEEGLKFMVYLQKENIIDESGMPKERFSAEFPKEGPSILRIQQVVRGDSAAYFCASSPPGSGTDTQYFGPGTRLTVL.

This clone came up a few times. The J gene is TRBJ2-7, the V gene TRBV10-3; 12 bases line up with TRBD2. CDR1 ENHRY and CDR2 SYGVKD come from the germline V gene. V shed 2 bases, J shed 1 base, and the junction held 9 bases outside the gene matches. CDR3 length: 18 amino acids. CDR3 nucleotide sequence: TGTGCCATCAGTGAGCCGGGGACTAGCGGGCTGTCGTCCTACGAGCAGTACTTC. Translation: CAISEPGTSGLSSYEQYF.

The V gene is TRBV15, the J gene TRBJ2-1, with 9 nucleotides matching TRBD2. The CDR3 is made up of 15 amino acids. The V segment lost 4 bases and the J segment 3 bases; nucleotides outside the gene matches: 4. CDR1 is LNHNV, CDR2 YYDKDF, per germline (reference sequence). Written as DNA, the CDR3 is TGTGCCACCAGCAAGAATAGCGGGAGCTACAATGAGCAGTTCTTC. It is translated as CATSKNSGSYNEQFF.

This chain joins TRBV6-6 and TRBJ1-5, with unresolved D. The CDR3 sequence is 16 residues long. Germline V gene lookup returns CDR1 MNHNY and CDR2 SVGAGI (reference sequence). The V and J ends lost 5 bases and 0 bases respectively, with 14 bases between them. CDR3 sequence reads: CASSPKAVDSNQPQHF. As DNA, the CDR3 is TGTGCCAGCAGTCCGAAAGCGGTAGATAGCAATCAGCCCCAGCATTTT.

The V gene is TRBV9, the J gene TRBJ2-7, with a tentative D call TRBD2 (6 bases). Looked up from germline, CDR1 is SGDLS and CDR2 is YYNGEE. V dropped 7 bases and J dropped 0 bases, with 20 bases sitting between them. The CDR3 runs 16 residues. In nucleotides, the CDR3 is TGTGCCAGCGGCTCAGGAGGGGACCCGTACTCCTACGAGCAGTACTTC. The encoded protein is CASGSGGDPYSYEQYF.

This clone was seen only once. The V call is TRBV12-3 or TRBV12-4, the J call TRBJ2-7; no definite D call. Between the trimmed V and J ends, which lost 2 bases and 2 bases, there was a span of 4 bases. The CDR3 loop spans 12 amino acids. CDR3 residues: CASSLSAYEQYF. The CDR3 coding sequence is TGTGCCAGCAGTTTATCGGCCTACGAGCAGTACTTC.

Here the CDR3 DNA reads TGTGCCAGCAGCCAAGACTTCGGGAGGGCCTTCACAGATACGCAGTATTTT. Protein: CASSQDFGRAFTDTQYF. The chain is built from TRBV4-2 and TRBJ2-3; 8 positions match TRBD2. V was clipped by 0 bases and J by 2 bases; unmatched bases: 7. The CDR3 length is 17 residues. Germline CDR1 reads LGHNA; CDR2 reads YNFKEQ.

The CDR3 DNA sequence: TGTGCCACCAGTGACAGTGGACAGGGGCGATCGAGGGGTGAGCAGTTCTTC. It specifies CATSDSGQGRSRGEQFF. The chain links TRBV24-1 to TRBJ2-1; TRBD1 matches at 9 bases. The V segment lost 4 bases and the J segment 9 bases; nucleotides outside the gene matches: 15. CDR3 length equals 17 residues. Per germline, CDR1 KGHDR and CDR2 SFDVKD.

This chain links TRBV28 with TRBJ1-4; tentative D call: TRBD1 (6 bases). The V and J ends lost 7 bases and 0 bases respectively, with 9 bases between them. Looked up from germline, CDR1 is MDHEN and CDR2 is SYDVKM. The CDR3 has 14 residues. The CDR3 bases are TGTGCCAGCACGAGGGGGACAACTAATGAAAAACTGTTTTTT. Protein sequence: CASTRGTTNEKLFF.

CDR3 loop: CASSPNRGYEQYF. As DNA, the CDR3 is TGTGCCAGCAGCCCTAACAGGGGTTACGAGCAGTACTTC. The rearrangement joins TRBV7-2 to TRBJ2-7; 7 bases line up with TRBD1. Germline values: CDR1 SGHTA, CDR2 FQGNSA. The CDR3 covers 13 residues. V shed 5 bases, J shed 4 bases, and the junction held 5 bases outside the gene matches.

The V and J genes are TRBV15 and TRBJ2-3, with TRBD2 matching over 7 bases. After removal of 3 bases from V and 0 bases from J, the junction contained 6 bases not matched to a gene. The CDR3 contains 16 residues. The germline V gene has CDR1 LNHNV and CDR2 YYDKDF (reference sequence). The CDR3 region is CATSRRNSGSTDTQYF. CDR3 DNA sequence: TGTGCCACCAGCAGGAGGAATAGCGGGAGCACAGATACGCAGTATTTT.

The sample holds one count of this clone. The V call is TRBV25-1, the J call TRBJ2-1, with 7 bases identical to TRBD1. The V segment lost 2 bases and the J segment 4 bases; nucleotides outside the gene matches: 8. The length of the CDR3 is 16 residues. The V gene's germline CDR1 is MGHDK and CDR2 SYGVNS. CDR3 protein: CASSEHGTDIYNEQFF. The DNA of the CDR3 is TGTGCCAGCAGTGAACACGGGACAGACATATACAATGAGCAGTTCTTC. The full variable domain, rest sourced from reference TRBV25-1 and TRBJ2-1, is EADIYQTPRYLVIGTGKKITLECSQTMGHDKMYWYQQDPGMELHLIHYSYGVNSTEKGDLSSESTVSRIRTEHFPLTLESARPSHTSQYLCASSEHGTDIYNEQFFGPGTRLTVL.

This clone was observed a few times. V gene TRBV4-2 combines with J gene TRBJ1-4; 9 bases are shared with TRBD1. The CDR3 sequence is 14 residues long. The trim removed 5 bases at V and 4 bases at J, leaving 2 bases unmatched. Germline V lookup: CDR1 LGHNA, CDR2 YNFKEQ. The CDR3 DNA reads TGTGCCAGCAGCGAGGGACAGGGTAATGAAAAACTGTTTTTT. Residues: CASSEGQGNEKLFF.

The chain links TRBV24-1 to TRBJ2-1; a possible D gene is TRBD1 (6 bases). CDR1 is KGHDR, CDR2 SFDVKD, per germline. Trimming pared 7 bases from V and 4 bases from J, leaving 13 bases between. This CDR3 has 14 residues. The CDR3 loop reads CATRAGTSYNEQFF. CDR3 DNA sequence: TGTGCCACCAGAGCTGGGACAAGTTACAATGAGCAGTTCTTC.

This chain joins TRBV2 and TRBJ1-4; 7 nucleotides agree with TRBD1. Germline CDR1 is SNHLY and CDR2 is FYNNEI. The V and J ends lost 4 bases and 5 bases, in that order; junction bases with no gene match: 16. This CDR3 has 18 amino acids. CDR3 amino acids: CASSGPGQTFLGNEKLFF. The CDR3 bases are TGTGCCAGCAGTGGACCGGGACAGACCTTTCTTGGCAATGAAAAACTGTTTTTT.

V and J are TRBV5-6 and TRBJ2-1; 9 positions match TRBD1. V lost 2 bases and J lost 15; bases outside the gene matches: 6. Germline assignment: CDR1 SGHDT and CDR2 YYEEEE. The CDR3 contains 12 residues. The CDR3 DNA follows: TGTGCCAGCAGCTTAACAGGGGGCGGTCCGTTCTTC. Residues: CASSLTGGGPFF.

This clone has only a few counts. The J gene is TRBJ1-5, the V gene TRBV18; 9 bases are shared with TRBD1. Germline V gives CDR1 KGHSH, CDR2 LQKENI. The V segment lost 3 bases and the J segment 6 bases; nucleotides outside the gene matches: 3. This CDR3 spans 14 amino acids. For the CDR3, the DNA is TGTGCCAGCTCACCCGGGACAGGGTCTCAGCCCCAGCATTTT. This translates into CASSPGTGSQPQHF.